This T cell receptor beta chain was identified during a study of blood T cell repertoires in COVID-19. The V gene's germline CDR1 is SGHAT and CDR2 FQNNGV. The CDR3 is made up of 14 amino acids. V trimming: 7 bases; J trimming: 7 bases; junction bases outside the gene matches: 6. Measured with immunoSEQ multiplex PCR; TCRdb has only the in-frame clones, and not every one. The sample holds about 480,000 clones, roughly 90% seen once. The sequence was obtained from a woman between 35 and 50 years old who had recovered from COVID-19. Material: PBMCs or T cells enriched from blood (not recorded which). The gene calls are TRBV11-2 and TRBJ2-1; the match to TRBD2 covers 11 bases. In nucleotides, the CDR3 is TGTGCCAGCATCTCACTAGCGGGAGCTAATGAGCAGTTCTTC. Its translation: CASISLAGANEQFF.